These 23 T cell receptor beta chains share one sample of origin, sequenced in a study of cytomegalovirus exposure and HLA in healthy donors. Both 60 Vbeta primers and 13 Jbeta primers went into the PCR. TCRdb's table, derived via immunoSEQ multiplex PCR, lists solely in-frame clones and lacks some. The data show 82,000 or so clones, around 74% seen once. The sample consisted of PBMCs. These receptors were obtained from a woman in her 50s in good health and CMV-seropositive.

This clone was seen a handful of times. This rearrangement joins TRBV9 to TRBJ2-5; 9 bases line up with TRBD1. The V gene end was trimmed by 3 bases and the J gene end by 5 bases; junction bases not matched to a gene: 17. Germline CDR1 and CDR2: SGDLS and YYNGEE. The CDR3 covers 18 residues. The CDR3 DNA is TGTGCCAGCAGCGAGGACAGGGGCCTTCAACGGGGGCCGGAGACCCAGTACTTC. Translation gives CASSEDRGLQRGPETQYF.

The genes are TRBV4-1 and TRBJ1-1; D is undetermined. Trimming took off 7 bases at V and 10 bases at J, with 13 bases between the two ends. Germline V gives CDR1 MGHRA, CDR2 YSYEKL. There are 11 residues in the CDR3. CDR3 in amino acids: CASTDFRRAFF. The DNA for the CDR3 is TGCGCCAGCACCGACTTCCGTAGAGCTTTCTTT.

This clone was seen only a few times. The chain links TRBV11-3 to TRBJ2-5, with 9 bases lining up with TRBD2. Looked up from germline, CDR1 is SGHNT and CDR2 is YENEEA. There are 17 residues in the CDR3. V dropped 2 bases and J dropped 3; count of bases not matched to a gene: 10. As DNA, the CDR3 is TGTGCCAGCAGCTTACCGTTCGTAGCGGGAGCCGAAGAGACCCAGTACTTC. The encoded protein is CASSLPFVAGAEETQYF.

The V call is TRBV19, the J call TRBJ1-5; tentatively, D is TRBD1 (5 bases). The CDR3 length is 16 residues. The V and J ends lost 6 bases and 3 bases respectively, with 18 bases between them. Looked up from germline, CDR1 is LNHDA and CDR2 is SQIVND (reference sequence). In nucleotides, the CDR3 is TGTGCCAGTAGCCTCTTTGCCGGGGGGTACAATCAGCCCCAGCATTTT. It specifies CASSLFAGGYNQPQHF.

The chain employs TRBV5-5 and TRBJ1-3; 7 bases agree with TRBD1. The CDR3 length is 14 residues. The J segment lost 4 bases and the V segment lost 3 bases, leaving 4 bases of the junction unmatched. Germline-derived CDR1 and CDR2 are SGHKS and YYEKEE (reference sequence). The CDR3 DNA reads TGTGCCAGCAGCTCCCGGGACAGAGGAAACACCATATATTTT. This sequence encodes CASSSRDRGNTIYF.

In DNA, the CDR3 is TGCAGCGTTGTCGGGAGGGACTCCTACAATGAGCAGTTCTTC. Translating gives CSVVGRDSYNEQFF. The chain links TRBV29-1 to TRBJ2-1, with TRBD2 identical over 8 bases. Looked up from germline, CDR1 is SQVTM and CDR2 is ANQGSEA. V trimming: 4 bases; J trimming: 0 bases; junction bases outside the gene matches: 2. CDR3 length: 14 residues.

The chain employs TRBV10-3 and TRBJ2-3; 7 bases line up with TRBD2. The CDR3 covers 13 residues. Trimming at V came to 4 bases and at J to 4 bases, leaving 2 bases not matched to a gene. Per the germline V gene, CDR1 is ENHRY and CDR2 is SYGVKD. The CDR3 loop is CAISGTRSDTQYF. The CDR3 bases are TGTGCCATCAGTGGGACTAGATCAGATACGCAGTATTTT.

This clone is a singleton in its sample. This chain uses TRBV7-9 with TRBJ2-7, with 10 bases identical to TRBD2. The germline V gene has CDR1 SEHNR and CDR2 FQNEAQ (reference sequence). The CDR3 has 14 amino acids. The V segment lost 6 bases and the J segment 6 bases; nucleotides outside the gene matches: 8. The CDR3: CASSRIAGGTEQYF. DNA of the CDR3: TGTGCCAGCAGTCGGATAGCGGGAGGTACCGAGCAGTACTTC. Full variable domain (rest looked up from reference TRBV7-9 and TRBJ2-7): DTGVSQNPRHKITKRGQNVTFRCDPISEHNRLYWYRQTLGQGPEFLTYFQNEAQLEKSRLLSDRFSAERPKGSFSTLEIQRTEQGDSAMYLCASSRIAGGTEQYFGPGTRLTVT.

CDR3: CASSYFGDTDTQYF. Written as DNA, the CDR3 is TGTGCCAGCAGTTACTTCGGGGACACAGATACGCAGTATTTT. The chain combines TRBV6-5 with TRBJ2-3; possible D gene TRBD2, 5 bases. The germline V gene encodes CDR1 MNHEY and CDR2 SVGAGI. Trimming took 1 base from V and 2 from J, leaving 7 bases between them. The CDR3 extends over 14 amino acids.

The J gene is TRBJ2-1, the V gene TRBV30; 8 bases agree with TRBD1. Germline trimming cut 0 bases from V and 5 bases from J; bases unmatched to any gene: 9. The CDR3 runs to 16 residues. CDR1 GTSNPN and CDR2 SVGIG come from the germline V gene (reference sequence). The DNA of the CDR3 is TGTGCCTGGAGTGTACACGTTGGGACAGGAGACAATGAGCAGTTCTTC. It translates to CAWSVHVGTGDNEQFF.

J is TRBJ2-1 and V is TRBV5-1; D gene ambiguous. CDR3 length: 13 amino acids. Germline V lookup: CDR1 SGHRS, CDR2 YFSETQ. V lost 2 bases, J lost 8 bases, and 11 bases lay in between. In DNA form, the CDR3 reads TGCGCCAGCAGCTTAAGGTTCGGGTATGAGCAGTTCTTC. It translates to CASSLRFGYEQFF.

The chain joins TRBV5-6 to TRBJ2-2, with a possible D match to TRBD2 (5 bases). V was cut by 8 bases and J by 5 bases, with 13 bases left in between. The length of the CDR3 is 13 residues. Germline lookup yields CDR1 SGHDT and CDR2 YYEEEE. In DNA, the CDR3 is TGTGCCAGTTGGGAGTTCCGTACCGGGGAGCTGTTTTTT. It is translated as CASWEFRTGELFF.

This chain joins TRBV11-2 and TRBJ2-5; tentative D call: TRBD1 (6 bases). This CDR3 region has 15 residues. CDR1 SGHAT and CDR2 FQNNGV come from the germline V gene. V shed 1 base and J shed 5 bases, with 14 bases lying between them. This CDR3 is CASSLGQGLGETQYF. CDR3 DNA: TGTGCCAGCAGCTTAGGTCAGGGGTTAGGGGAGACCCAGTACTTC.

CDR3 coding DNA: TGTGCCAGCAGTGCCCGGGGTCTCCGCACAGATACGCAGTATTTT. This codes for CASSARGLRTDTQYF. V and J are TRBV2 and TRBJ2-3; tentatively, D is TRBD2 (5 bases). CDR1 is SNHLY and CDR2 is FYNNEI in the germline V gene. This CDR3 has 15 residues. V gave up 4 bases and J gave up 1 base, with 12 bases separating them.

The chain links TRBV4-1 to TRBJ2-1, with 8 bases fitting TRBD2. The V and J ends lost 1 base and 6 bases, in that order; junction bases with no gene match: 8. Germline loops: CDR1 MGHRA, CDR2 YSYEKL. This CDR3 has 16 residues. The chain's CDR3 is CASSQAQRETGNEQFF. The CDR3 bases are TGCGCCAGCAGCCAAGCTCAGCGGGAGACGGGCAATGAGCAGTTCTTC.

The chain couples TRBV13 to TRBJ2-6; D unresolved. Germline CDR1 is PRHDT and CDR2 is FYEKMQ (reference sequence). The CDR3 has 13 amino acids. Trimming left V 4 bases short and J 1 base short, with 2 bases between. CDR3 sequence (DNA): TGTGCCAGCAGCTCGTCTGGGGCCAACGTCCTGACTTTC. Amino acid sequence: CASSSSGANVLTF.

Written as DNA, the CDR3 is TGTGCCAGCAGAATTGCTAGCGGGAGTCCGGATGAGCAGTTCTTC. This sequence encodes CASRIASGSPDEQFF. This chain joins TRBV14 and TRBJ2-1, with 10 bases matching TRBD2. The CDR3 length is 15 residues. The trim removed 6 bases at V and 8 bases at J, leaving 10 bases unmatched. Germline CDR1 and CDR2: SGHDN and FVKESK.

This chain joins TRBV11-2 and TRBJ2-5, with D possibly being TRBD2 (6 bases). CDR1 is SGHAT, CDR2 FQNNGV, per germline. V lost 5 bases to trimming and J lost 1 base, with 8 bases between them. This CDR3 is built from 13 residues. CDR3 in amino acids: CASSAGLQETQYF. DNA for the CDR3: TGTGCCAGCAGCGCGGGACTCCAAGAGACCCAGTACTTC. Full variable domain (rest looked up from reference TRBV11-2 and TRBJ2-5): EAGVAQSPRYKIIEKRQSVAFWCNPISGHATLYWYQQILGQGPKLLIQFQNNGVVDDSQLPKDRFSAERLKGVDSTLKIQPAKLEDSAVYLCASSAGLQETQYFGPGTRLLVL.

The chain couples TRBV6-1 to TRBJ1-5; tentative D call: TRBD1 (6 bases). This CDR3 is 15 amino acids long. V lost 4 bases and J 0 bases, leaving 10 bases between the germline ends. Germline-derived CDR1 and CDR2 are MNHNS and SASEGT. DNA of the CDR3: TGTGCCAGCAGTGTAATACAGGGTAGCAATCAGCCCCAGCATTTT. It encodes CASSVIQGSNQPQHF.

The sample holds one count of this clone. The chain has TRBV7-9 and TRBJ2-7, with 8 positions matching TRBD2. J lost 2 bases, V lost 6 bases, and 9 bases had no gene match. Germline CDR1 reads SEHNR; CDR2 reads FQNEAQ (reference sequence). The CDR3 is made up of 15 amino acids. CDR3 in amino acids: CASRPGLEIAYEQYF. In DNA form, the CDR3 reads TGTGCCAGCAGACCGGGACTAGAAATAGCCTACGAGCAGTACTTC.

The chain combines TRBV5-1 with TRBJ1-2; the match to TRBD1 covers 7 bases. The V gene's germline CDR1 is SGHRS and CDR2 YFSETQ. The CDR3 consists of 15 residues. The ends lost 0 bases at V and 4 bases at J; junction bases unmatched: 6. The CDR3 region is CASSLEGGLPYGYTF. The CDR3 DNA is TGCGCCAGCAGCTTGGAAGGGGGCCTACCCTATGGCTACACCTTC.

The gene calls are TRBV29-1 and TRBJ2-7; TRBD2 might be the D (5 bases). The CDR3 runs to 12 residues. Germline V gives CDR1 SQVTM, CDR2 ANQGSEA. V shed 7 bases and J shed 2 bases, with 12 bases lying between them. This CDR3 is CSALGSTYEQYF. The DNA of the CDR3 is TGCAGCGCCCTAGGGAGCACCTACGAGCAGTACTTC.

This chain uses TRBV5-4 with TRBJ1-2, with TRBD1 matching over 7 bases. V shed 2 bases, J shed 4 bases, and the junction held 5 bases outside the gene matches. This CDR3 region has 14 residues. CDR1 is SGHNT and CDR2 is YYREEE in the germline V gene (reference sequence). The CDR3 DNA reads TGTGCCAGCAGCTTAGGACAGGCTACCTATGGCTACACCTTC. Its protein is CASSLGQATYGYTF.